A few counts support the clone carrying this T cell receptor (beta chain). As the library was built, unique molecular identifiers were attached to individual cDNA molecules. TCRdb re-derived calls from the RACE reads in MiXCR, one entry per CDR3 protein. The sample has 80,000 to 100,000 distinct CDR3 sequences, 9% to 9.5% seen once. This sample was taken from a study of human T cells and chemical hapten exposure. The ends lost 5 bases at V and 6 bases at J; junction bases unmatched: 6. Germline CDR1 reads MNHNY; CDR2 reads SVGAGI (reference sequence). The CDR3 spans 16 residues. This sample's time point: patch test 2, 6 weeks after DPC sensitization. The treatment was: therapeutic diphenylcyclopropenone sensitization with weekly scalp DPC.

Sequenced here: whole blood, sampled in connection with sensitization to the hapten diphenylcyclopropenone (DPC). The source is a woman in her thirties or forties with alopecia areata. Some clones in this sample may be carry-over from other donors' samples. V gene TRBV6-6 combines with J gene TRBJ2-1, with 14 bases aligning to TRBD2. The CDR3 spells CASSPRLAGGGNEQFF. CDR3 nucleotides: TGTGCCAGCAGTCCCCGACTAGCGGGAGGGGGCAATGAGCAGTTCTTC.